This T cell receptor (beta chain) comes out of a study of identical twins. Study observations and caveats: Conclusions relied on cross-sectional statistical analysis, not following the same donors.

One entry per CDR3 protein, called by TCRdb with MiXCR from the 5' RACE reads. Among about 520,000 distinct CDR3 sequences listed, less than 25% were seen once. This clonotype was recorded a few times. Its antigen remains unidentified. V was pared by 2 bases and J by 7 bases, with 7 bases of the junction left unmatched. This CDR3 comprises 15 residues. CDR1 is SGHTA and CDR2 is FQGNSA in the germline V gene. These data were also reused for a study on T cells expressing NK-cell markers. This second study says: Among the eight sequenced donors, seven tested HCMV-seropositive and one tested seronegative.

The sequence was collected from a woman between 18 and 29 years old in good health. The rearrangement uses TRBV7-2 and TRBJ2-7, with 11 bases fitting TRBD2. Material: CD4+ T cells sorted from blood. CDR3 amino acids: CASSLISGRAREQYF. CDR3 DNA: TGTGCCAGCAGCTTAATTAGCGGGAGGGCCCGGGAGCAGTACTTC.